The 2 T cell receptor beta chains listed next were all sequenced from one sample in a study of CD8 T cells in ankylosing spondylitis. TCRdb ran MiXCR on the 5' RACE reads and lists one entry per CDR3 protein. The sample lists about 220,000 distinct CDR3 sequences, approximately 10% occurring once. Material: blood, either unsorted or a sorted T cell fraction (not recorded which). The receptors come from a male donor with ankylosing spondylitis or in good health (not recorded which).

The V gene is TRBV27, the J gene TRBJ2-1, with a possible D match to TRBD2 (5 bases). This CDR3 contains 13 residues. V was pared by 5 bases and J by 7 bases, with 12 bases between. Germline CDR1 is MNHEY and CDR2 is SMNVEV (reference sequence). This CDR3 is CASSPLGLNEQFF. As DNA, the CDR3 is TGTGCCAGCAGTCCGCTCGGACTTAATGAGCAGTTCTTC.

V usage is TRBV7-8 and J usage is TRBJ2-1; 7 nucleotides match TRBD1. With 6 bases clipped from V and 13 bases from J, the junction kept 6 bases outside the gene matches. This CDR3 is built from 11 residues. Germline V CDR1 and CDR2: SGHVS, FQNEAQ. The CDR3 sequence: CASSHDRDQFF. In DNA, the CDR3 is TGTGCCAGCAGTCATGACAGGGATCAGTTCTTC.